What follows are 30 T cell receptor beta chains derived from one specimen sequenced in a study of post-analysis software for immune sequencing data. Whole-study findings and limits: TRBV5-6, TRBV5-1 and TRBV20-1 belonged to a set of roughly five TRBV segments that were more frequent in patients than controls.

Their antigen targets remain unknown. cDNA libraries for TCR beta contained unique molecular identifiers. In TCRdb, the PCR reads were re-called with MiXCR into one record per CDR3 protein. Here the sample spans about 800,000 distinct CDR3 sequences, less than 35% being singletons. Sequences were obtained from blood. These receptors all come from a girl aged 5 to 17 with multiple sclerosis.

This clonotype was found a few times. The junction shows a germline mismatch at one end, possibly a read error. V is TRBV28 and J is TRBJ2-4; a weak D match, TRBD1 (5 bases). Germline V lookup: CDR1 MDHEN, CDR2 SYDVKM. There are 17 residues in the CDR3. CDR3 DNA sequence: TGTGCCAACAGTACGCCGTCGCAGGGATTAAGACAAAACATTCAGTACTTC. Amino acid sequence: CANSTPSQGLRQNIQYF.

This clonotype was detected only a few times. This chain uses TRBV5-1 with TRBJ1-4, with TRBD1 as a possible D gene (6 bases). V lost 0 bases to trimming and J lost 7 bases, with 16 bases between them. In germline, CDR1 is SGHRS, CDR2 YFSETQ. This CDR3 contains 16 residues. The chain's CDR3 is CASSLETGQGPEKLFF. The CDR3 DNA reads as TGCGCCAGCAGCTTGGAAACAGGGCAGGGACCTGAAAAACTGTTTTTT. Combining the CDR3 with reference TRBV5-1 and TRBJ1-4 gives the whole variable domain KAGVTQTPRYLIKTRGQQVTLSCSPISGHRSVSWYQQTPGQGLQFLFEYFSETQRNKGNFPGRFSGRQFSNSRSEMNVSTLELGDSALYLCASSLETGQGPEKLFFGSGTQLSVL.

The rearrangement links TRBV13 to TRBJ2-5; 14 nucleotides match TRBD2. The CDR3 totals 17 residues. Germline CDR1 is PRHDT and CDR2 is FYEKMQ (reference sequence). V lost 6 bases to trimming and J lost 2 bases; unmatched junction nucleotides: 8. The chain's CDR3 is CASRHRTSGGIQETQYF. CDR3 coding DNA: TGTGCCAGCAGACATAGGACTAGCGGGGGGATACAAGAGACCCAGTACTTC.

CDR3 nucleotides: TGTGCCAGCAGTCAGACCCGGGACAGGGGTATGTACTTC. This encodes CASSQTRDRGMYF. V and J are TRBV28 and TRBJ2-5, with 10 bases identical to TRBD1. Germline V gene data show CDR1 as MDHEN and CDR2 as SYDVKM. With 5 bases clipped from V and 13 bases from J, the junction kept 10 bases outside the gene matches. The CDR3 loop spans 13 amino acids.

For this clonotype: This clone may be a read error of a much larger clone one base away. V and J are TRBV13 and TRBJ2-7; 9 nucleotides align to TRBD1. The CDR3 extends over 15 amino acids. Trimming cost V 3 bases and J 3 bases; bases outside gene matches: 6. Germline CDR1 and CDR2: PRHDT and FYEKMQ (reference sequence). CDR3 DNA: TGTGCCAGCAGCTTTGGGACAGGGACCTTCTACGAGCAGTACTTC. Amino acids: CASSFGTGTFYEQYF.

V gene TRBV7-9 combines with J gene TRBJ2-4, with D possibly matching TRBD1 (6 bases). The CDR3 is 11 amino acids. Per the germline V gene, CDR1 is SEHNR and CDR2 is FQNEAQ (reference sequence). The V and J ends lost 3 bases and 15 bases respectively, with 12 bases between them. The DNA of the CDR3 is TGTGCCAGCAGCTTGGGACATGCATGGTACTTC. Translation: CASSLGHAWYF.

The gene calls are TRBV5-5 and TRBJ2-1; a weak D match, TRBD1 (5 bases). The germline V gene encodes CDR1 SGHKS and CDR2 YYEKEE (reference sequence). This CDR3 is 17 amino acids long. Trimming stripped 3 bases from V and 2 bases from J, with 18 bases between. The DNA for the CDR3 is TGTGCCAGCAGCTCAGGACAAGGCGGCGGAGCCTACAATGAGCAGTTCTTC. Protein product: CASSSGQGGGAYNEQFF.

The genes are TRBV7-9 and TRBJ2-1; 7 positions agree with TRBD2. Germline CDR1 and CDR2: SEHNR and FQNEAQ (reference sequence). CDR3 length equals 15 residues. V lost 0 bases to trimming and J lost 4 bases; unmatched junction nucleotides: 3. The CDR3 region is CASSLAAGRYNEQFF. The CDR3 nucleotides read TGTGCCAGCAGCTTAGCAGCGGGAAGGTACAATGAGCAGTTCTTC.

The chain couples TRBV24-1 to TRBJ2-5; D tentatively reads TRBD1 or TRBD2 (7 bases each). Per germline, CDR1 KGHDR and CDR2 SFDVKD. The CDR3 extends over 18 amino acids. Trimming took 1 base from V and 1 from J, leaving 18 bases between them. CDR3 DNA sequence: TGTGCCACCAGTGATTTAAGTAGCAGGGGGGGTTTCCAAGAGACCCAGTACTTC. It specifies CATSDLSSRGGFQETQYF.

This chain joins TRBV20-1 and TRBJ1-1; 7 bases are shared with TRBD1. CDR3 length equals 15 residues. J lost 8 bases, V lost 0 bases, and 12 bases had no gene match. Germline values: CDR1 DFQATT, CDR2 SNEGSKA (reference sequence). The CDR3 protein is CSARDIRGARLEAFF. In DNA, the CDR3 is TGCAGTGCTAGAGATATCAGGGGGGCGCGGCTAGAAGCTTTCTTT.

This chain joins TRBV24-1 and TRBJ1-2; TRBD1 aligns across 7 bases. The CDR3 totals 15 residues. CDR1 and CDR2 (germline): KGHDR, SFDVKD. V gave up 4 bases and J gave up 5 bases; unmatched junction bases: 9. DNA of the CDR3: TGTGCCACCAGTGAGGGGACAGAAACTCCATATGGCTACACCTTC. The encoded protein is CATSEGTETPYGYTF.

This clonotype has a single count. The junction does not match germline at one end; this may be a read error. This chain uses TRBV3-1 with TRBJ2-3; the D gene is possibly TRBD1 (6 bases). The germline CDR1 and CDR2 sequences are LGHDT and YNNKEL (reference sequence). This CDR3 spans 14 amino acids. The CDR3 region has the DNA TGTACCAGCAGCCGTCGGGACAACACAGATACGCAGTATTTT. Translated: CTSSRRDNTDTQYF.

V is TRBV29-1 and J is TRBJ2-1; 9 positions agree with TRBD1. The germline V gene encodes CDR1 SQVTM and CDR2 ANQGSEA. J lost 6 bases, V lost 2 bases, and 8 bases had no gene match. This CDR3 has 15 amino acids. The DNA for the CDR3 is TGCAGCGTTGAACCTACAGGGGGCGCGGGCAATGAGCAGTTCTTC. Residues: CSVEPTGGAGNEQFF.

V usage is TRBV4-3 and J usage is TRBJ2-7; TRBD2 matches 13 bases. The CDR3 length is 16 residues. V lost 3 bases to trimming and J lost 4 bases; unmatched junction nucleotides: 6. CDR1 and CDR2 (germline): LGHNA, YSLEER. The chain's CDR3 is CASSHRLAGGWYEQYF. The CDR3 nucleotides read TGCGCCAGCAGCCACCGACTAGCGGGAGGATGGTACGAGCAGTACTTC.

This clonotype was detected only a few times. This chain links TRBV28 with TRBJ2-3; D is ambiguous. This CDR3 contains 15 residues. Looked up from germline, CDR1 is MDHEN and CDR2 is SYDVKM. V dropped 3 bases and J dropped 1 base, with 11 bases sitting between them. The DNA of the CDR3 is TGTGCCAGCAGTTTCCCGGGTGCTGGCACAGATACGCAGTATTTT. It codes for CASSFPGAGTDTQYF.

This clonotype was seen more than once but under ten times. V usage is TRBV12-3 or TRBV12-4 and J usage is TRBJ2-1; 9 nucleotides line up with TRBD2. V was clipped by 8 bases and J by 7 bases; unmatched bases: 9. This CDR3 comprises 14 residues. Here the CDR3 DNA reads TGTGCCAGCGGCCCGTCGGGACTAGCAAATGAGCAGTTCTTC. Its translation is CASGPSGLANEQFF.

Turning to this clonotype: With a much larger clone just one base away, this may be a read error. The CDR3 region has the DNA TGTGCCAGCCGACCGCGCGGGACAGAGAAAAACATTCAGTACTTC. Translating gives CASRPRGTEKNIQYF. This chain connects TRBV7-2 to TRBJ2-7; weak D call: TRBD1 (7 bases). The DNA end lines up better with TRBJ2-4; the J call may be wrong. Germline-derived CDR1 and CDR2 are SGHTA and FQGNSA. This CDR3 is 15 amino acids long.

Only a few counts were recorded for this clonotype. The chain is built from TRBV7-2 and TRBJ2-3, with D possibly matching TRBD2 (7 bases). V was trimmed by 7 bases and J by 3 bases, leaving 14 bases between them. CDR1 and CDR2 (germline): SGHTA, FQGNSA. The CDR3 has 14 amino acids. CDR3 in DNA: TGTGCCAGCATTTATGCGGGGGCAACAGATACGCAGTATTTT. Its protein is CASIYAGATDTQYF.

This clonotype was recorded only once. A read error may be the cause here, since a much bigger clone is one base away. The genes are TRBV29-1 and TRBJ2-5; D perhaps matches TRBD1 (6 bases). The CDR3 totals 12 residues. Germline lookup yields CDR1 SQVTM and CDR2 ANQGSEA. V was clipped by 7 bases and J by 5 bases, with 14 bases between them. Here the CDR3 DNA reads TGCAGCGGGGCCCAGGGGCAGGAGACCCAGTACTTC. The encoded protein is CSGAQGQETQYF.

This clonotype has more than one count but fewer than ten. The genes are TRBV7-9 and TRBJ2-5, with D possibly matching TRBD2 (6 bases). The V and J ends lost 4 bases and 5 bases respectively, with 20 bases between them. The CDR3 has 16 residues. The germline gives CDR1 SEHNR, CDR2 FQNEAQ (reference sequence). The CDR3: CASSSNSGGVRETQYF. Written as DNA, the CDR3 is TGTGCCAGCAGCTCCAATAGCGGTGGGGTCCGGGAGACCCAGTACTTC.

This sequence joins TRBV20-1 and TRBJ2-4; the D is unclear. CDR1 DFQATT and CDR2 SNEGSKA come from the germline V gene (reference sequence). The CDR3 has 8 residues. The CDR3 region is CSDSKQYF. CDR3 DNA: TGCAGCGATTCAAAACAGTACTTC.

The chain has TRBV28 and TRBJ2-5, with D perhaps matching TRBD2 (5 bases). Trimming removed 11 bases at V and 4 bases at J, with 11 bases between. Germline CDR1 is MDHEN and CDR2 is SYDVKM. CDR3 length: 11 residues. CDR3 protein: CAGGRAETQYF. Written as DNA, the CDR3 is TGTGCCGGAGGCCGGGCAGAGACCCAGTACTTC.

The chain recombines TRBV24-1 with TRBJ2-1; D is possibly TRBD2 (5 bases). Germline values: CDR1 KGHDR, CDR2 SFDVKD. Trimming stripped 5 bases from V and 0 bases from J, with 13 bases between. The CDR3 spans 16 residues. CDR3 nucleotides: TGTGCCACCAGTGTAACCGGGAAGAGCTCCTACAATGAGCAGTTCTTC. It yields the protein CATSVTGKSSYNEQFF.

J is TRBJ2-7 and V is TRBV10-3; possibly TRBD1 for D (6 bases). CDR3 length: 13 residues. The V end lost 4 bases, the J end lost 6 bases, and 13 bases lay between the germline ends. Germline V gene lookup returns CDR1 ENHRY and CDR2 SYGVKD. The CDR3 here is CAISADEGGEQYF. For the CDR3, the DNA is TGTGCCATCAGTGCTGACGAAGGGGGCGAGCAGTACTTC.

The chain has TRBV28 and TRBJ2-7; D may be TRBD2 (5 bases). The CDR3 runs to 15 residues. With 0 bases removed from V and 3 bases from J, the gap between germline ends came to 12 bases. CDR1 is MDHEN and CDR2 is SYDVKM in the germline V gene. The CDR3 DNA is TGTGCCAGCAGTTTATGGGGCGGGTCGCGCTACGAGCAGTACTTC. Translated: CASSLWGGSRYEQYF.

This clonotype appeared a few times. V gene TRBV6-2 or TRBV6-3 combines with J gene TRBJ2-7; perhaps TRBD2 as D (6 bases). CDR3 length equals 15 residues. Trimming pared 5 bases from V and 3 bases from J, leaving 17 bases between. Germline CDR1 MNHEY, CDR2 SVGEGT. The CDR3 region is CASSPLGGRYYEQYF. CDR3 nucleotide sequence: TGTGCCAGCAGTCCCTTGGGAGGAAGGTACTACGAGCAGTACTTC.

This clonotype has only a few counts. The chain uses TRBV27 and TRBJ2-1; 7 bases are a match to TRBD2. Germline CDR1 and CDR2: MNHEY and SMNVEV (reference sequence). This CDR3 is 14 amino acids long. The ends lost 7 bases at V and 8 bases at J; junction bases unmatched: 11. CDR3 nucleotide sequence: TGTGCCAGCACCTACGGGGCGGGAGCATATGAGCAGTTCTTC. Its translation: CASTYGAGAYEQFF.

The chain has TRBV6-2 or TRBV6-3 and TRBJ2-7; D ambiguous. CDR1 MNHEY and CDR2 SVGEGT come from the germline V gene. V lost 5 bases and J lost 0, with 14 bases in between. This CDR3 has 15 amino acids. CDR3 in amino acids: CASSPLPRRSYEQYF. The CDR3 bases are TGTGCCAGCAGTCCTCTGCCGCGTCGCTCCTACGAGCAGTACTTC.

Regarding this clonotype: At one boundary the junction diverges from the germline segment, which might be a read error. The CDR3 bases are TGCGCCAGCAGCTTGGTCTTAGGCGGGGGGGCTTACAATGAGCGGTTCTTC. Protein sequence: CASSLVLGGGAYNERFF. J is TRBJ2-1 and V is TRBV5-1; TRBD2 matches at 9 bases. The CDR3 length is 17 residues. Germline V lookup: CDR1 SGHRS, CDR2 YFSETQ.

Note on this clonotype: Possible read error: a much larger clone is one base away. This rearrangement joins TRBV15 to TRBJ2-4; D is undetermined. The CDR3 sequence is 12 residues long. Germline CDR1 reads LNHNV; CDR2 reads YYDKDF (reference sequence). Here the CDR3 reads CVTSRDRVIQYF. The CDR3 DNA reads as TGTGTCACCAGCAGAGATAGGGTCATTCAGTACTTC.